The source of this TCR beta chain is a study of cytomegalovirus exposure and HLA in healthy donors. Whole-study findings and limits: Per a later analysis, fewer than 20,000 TCR beta sequences showed association with HLA alleles at 0.05 false discovery rate. Later analysis revealed greater clonal expansion in HLA-associated TCR beta chains than in equally common others.

This clone came up a few times. Its specificity is not known. The PCR used 60 Vbeta and 13 Jbeta primers. The data were produced by immunoSEQ multiplex PCR, yet TCRdb's version contains in-frame clones alone and is incomplete. The data hold more than 80,000 clones, with approximately 80% observed a single time. Those who donated were healthy bone marrow donors. Sequencing was done on a sample of PBMCs. This sequence originates from a woman between 40 and 55 years old in good health and CMV-seropositive.

The DNA of the CDR3 is TGTGCCTGGAATTCTCGTAGGTCAGGAAATCAGCCCCAGCATTTT. Encoded protein: CAWNSRRSGNQPQHF. V and J are TRBV30 and TRBJ1-5; D not resolved. Deletions cut 4 bases from V and 4 bases from J, with 17 bases between. Germline CDR1 GTSNPN, CDR2 SVGIG (reference sequence). The CDR3 totals 15 residues.